A single sample is the source of the 25 T cell receptor beta chains below, sequenced in a study of CD8+CD57+ T cells in acquired aplastic anemia (dated by TCRdb to 2017 to 2018). Flow cytometry had shown CD8+CD57+ cell expansion in the patients selected for sequencing. The instrument given in TCRdb is Illumina HiSeq 2000. Profiling of TCR beta VDJ combinations and CDR3 sequences used genomic DNA as the template. The raw public reads went through TCRdb reprocessing: fastp at Q25, MiXCR clone calling, in-frame beta chains kept. Each entry merges the rows of one CDR3 protein and shows their most common DNA and genes. This sample is represented by 200,000 to 250,000 distinct CDR3 sequences; over 55% of them were singletons. The ten largest make up roughly 61% of the sample. The specimen was sorted CD4+, CD8+, or CD8+CD57+ T cells (not recorded which) from PBMCs. The origin of the receptors is a human donor with aplastic anemia.

The V gene is TRBV11-3, the J gene TRBJ1-1; 7 positions match TRBD1. The CDR3 has 15 amino acids. The ends lost 6 bases at V and 1 base at J; junction bases unmatched: 8. Germline loops: CDR1 SGHNT, CDR2 YENEEA. CDR3 coding DNA: TGTGCCAGCAGTTCCGGCGGGGACAGGAACACTGAAGCTTTCTTT. Its protein is CASSSGGDRNTEAFF. The entire variable domain, with the rest obtained from reference TRBV11-3 and TRBJ1-1, is as follows: EAGVVQSPRYKIIEKKQPVAFWCNPISGHNTLYWYLQNLGQGPELLIRYENEEAVDDSQLPKDRFSAERLKGVDSTLKIQPAELGDSAVYLCASSSGGDRNTEAFFGQGTRLTVV.

This clonotype was counted a few times. The rearrangement links TRBV2 to TRBJ1-1; tentative D call: TRBD1 (5 bases). From germline, CDR1 is SNHLY and CDR2 FYNNEI. V was clipped by 6 bases and J by 11 bases, with 13 bases between them. This CDR3 is built from 11 residues. CDR3 in DNA: TGTGCCAGCAGGGAGACAGCGGGCGCTTTCTTT. Amino acid sequence: CASRETAGAFF. The full variable domain, rest sourced from reference TRBV2 and TRBJ1-1, is EPEVTQTPSHQVTQMGQEVILRCVPISNHLYFYWYRQILGQKVEFLVSFYNNEISEKSEIFDDQFSVERPDGSNFTLKIRSTKLEDSAMYFCASRETAGAFFGQGTRLTVV.

This clonotype was counted a few times. The V call is TRBV7-2, the J call TRBJ2-7, with 8 bases fitting TRBD1. The V gene end was trimmed by 0 bases and the J gene end by 2 bases; junction bases not matched to a gene: 0. CDR1 is SGHTA and CDR2 is FQGNSA in the germline V gene. The CDR3 runs to 14 residues. The CDR3 DNA reads as TGTGCCAGCAGCTTAGCGGGACAGGCCTACGAGCAGTACTTC. This translates into CASSLAGQAYEQYF. Full variable domain (outside the CDR3, taken from reference TRBV7-2 and TRBJ2-7): GAGVSQSPSNKVTEKGKDVELRCDPISGHTALYWYRQSLGQGLEFLIYFQGNSAPDKSGLPSDRFSAERTGGSVSTLTIQRTQQEDSAVYLCASSLAGQAYEQYFGPGTRLTVT.

This clonotype was detected only once. The chain joins TRBV19 to TRBJ1-1; D is possibly TRBD1 (6 bases). CDR3 length: 14 residues. V was shortened by 9 bases and J by 0 bases, with 14 bases between the two germline ends. The germline gives CDR1 LNHDA, CDR2 SQIVND (reference sequence). The CDR3 nucleotides read TGTGCCAGCACGCAGGGGCGGATGAACACTGAAGCTTTCTTT. It is translated as CASTQGRMNTEAFF.

V gene TRBV6-5 combines with J gene TRBJ1-1; D remains unclear. CDR3 length: 14 amino acids. V was shortened by 8 bases and J by 1 base, with 14 bases between the two germline ends. Germline loops: CDR1 MNHEY, CDR2 SVGAGI. Here the CDR3 DNA reads TGTGCCAGCCAAACATTCAAAAAGAACACTGAAGCTTTCTTT. It translates to CASQTFKKNTEAFF.

This clonotype has at least ten counts. The gene calls are TRBV6-5 and TRBJ2-3, with D tentatively TRBD1 (7 bases). The CDR3 runs to 14 residues. Trimming removed 4 bases at V and 3 bases at J, with 11 bases between. The germline V gene encodes CDR1 MNHEY and CDR2 SVGAGI. The DNA of the CDR3 is TGTGCCAGCAGTTTTCAGGGGGGAACAGATACGCAGTATTTT. Protein product: CASSFQGGTDTQYF.

V usage is TRBV7-8 and J usage is TRBJ1-6, with D possibly TRBD1 on 5 matching bases. Germline loops: CDR1 SGHVS, CDR2 FQNEAQ. Trimming shortened V by 3 bases and J by 9 bases, and 12 bases separated the two germline ends. CDR3 length equals 14 residues. The CDR3 protein is CASSFSRVGSPLHF. In nucleotides, the CDR3 is TGTGCCAGCAGCTTTTCCAGGGTTGGTTCACCCCTCCACTTT.

This rearrangement joins TRBV20-1 to TRBJ2-1; perhaps D is TRBD1 or TRBD2 (6 bases each). The V gene's germline CDR1 is DFQATT and CDR2 SNEGSKA (reference sequence). This CDR3 has 14 amino acids. Trimming took off 6 bases at V and 5 bases at J, with 17 bases between the two ends. CDR3: CSAQKGGSDNEQFF. The CDR3 DNA reads as TGCAGTGCCCAAAAGGGGGGTTCCGACAATGAGCAGTTCTTC.

This chain joins TRBV9 and TRBJ2-1, with TRBD2 matching 8 bases. Trimming removed 4 bases from V and 10 bases from J; junction bases left unmatched: 7. Germline loops: CDR1 SGDLS, CDR2 YYNGEE. The CDR3 totals 13 residues. CDR3 protein: CASSPRTSLEQFF. CDR3 nucleotides: TGTGCCAGCAGCCCCCGGACTAGCTTAGAGCAGTTCTTC.

This clonotype was seen repeatedly, ten times or more. The rearrangement uses TRBV19 and TRBJ1-2, with 7 bases that match TRBD1. V was clipped by 3 bases and J by 8 bases; unmatched bases: 12. Germline V gene sequence: CDR1 LNHDA, CDR2 SQIVND (reference sequence). This CDR3 has 15 amino acids. Here the CDR3 reads CASSIDRDWSRGYTF. The CDR3 coding sequence is TGTGCCAGTAGTATCGACAGGGATTGGAGTAGAGGCTACACCTTC.

The chain couples TRBV9 to TRBJ2-7; D call uncertain. The V end was cut by 0 bases, the J end by 5 bases, with 15 bases between. The CDR3 has 15 amino acids. The germline CDR1 and CDR2 sequences are SGDLS and YYNGEE. The CDR3 protein is CASSVAAYGYHEQYF. In DNA form, the CDR3 reads TGTGCCAGCAGCGTAGCCGCGTACGGCTACCACGAGCAGTACTTC.

The chain has TRBV10-1 and TRBJ2-1, with TRBD2 matching over 15 bases. This CDR3 contains 18 residues. J gave up 7 bases and V 3 bases, and 10 bases lay outside the gene matches. The germline gives CDR1 WNHNN, CDR2 SYGVQD (reference sequence). CDR3 amino acids: CASSDLSGLAGGHNEQFF. The CDR3 DNA reads TGCGCCAGCAGTGATCTATCGGGACTAGCGGGGGGCCATAATGAGCAGTTCTTC.

The rearrangement joins TRBV7-9 to TRBJ2-7; tentatively, D is TRBD1 or TRBD2 (6 bases each). CDR1 is SEHNR, CDR2 FQNEAQ, per germline (reference sequence). The length of the CDR3 is 15 residues. Trimming took off 4 bases at V and 6 bases at J, with 19 bases between the two ends. CDR3 in amino acids: CASSSPGTEGGEQYF. The CDR3 DNA is TGTGCCAGCAGCTCCCCCGGGACTGAGGGGGGCGAGCAGTACTTC.

This chain connects TRBV25-1 to TRBJ1-4; 10 bases agree with TRBD1. This CDR3 has 15 amino acids. Germline V lookup: CDR1 MGHDK, CDR2 SYGVNS. The J segment lost 7 bases and the V segment lost 4 bases, leaving 6 bases of the junction unmatched. CDR3 in amino acids: CASSGDRGLGEKLFF. The CDR3 region has the DNA TGTGCCAGCAGTGGCGACAGGGGGCTAGGTGAAAAACTGTTTTTT.

A note on this clonotype: Here the CDR3 omits its conserved ending phenylalanine or tryptophan, so a read error is the likely source. The chain combines TRBV4-3 with TRBJ2-7; tentative D call: TRBD1 (5 bases). Germline V lookup: CDR1 LGHNA, CDR2 YSLEER. V was cut by 0 bases and J by 2 bases, with 11 bases left in between. The CDR3 has 15 amino acids. CDR3 bases: TGCGCCAGCAGCCAAGAGGGTAGGGGCGCCTACGAGCAGTACCTC. It specifies CASSQEGRGAYEQYL.

V gene TRBV7-9 combines with J gene TRBJ1-2, with TRBD1 matching over 7 bases. This CDR3 is built from 14 residues. In germline, CDR1 is SEHNR, CDR2 FQNEAQ (reference sequence). The ends lost 1 base at V and 7 bases at J; junction bases unmatched: 6. The CDR3 sequence: CASSLGRQGFGYTF. CDR3 nucleotide sequence: TGTGCCAGCAGCTTAGGCAGACAGGGCTTTGGCTACACCTTC. The full variable domain, rest sourced from reference TRBV7-9 and TRBJ1-2, is DTGVSQNPRHKITKRGQNVTFRCDPISEHNRLYWYRQTLGQGPEFLTYFQNEAQLEKSRLLSDRFSAERPKGSFSTLEIQRTEQGDSAMYLCASSLGRQGFGYTFGSGTRLTVV.

The rearrangement links TRBV24-1 to TRBJ2-6; possibly TRBD1 or TRBD2 for D (5 bases each). CDR3 length: 17 amino acids. Germline CDR1 reads KGHDR; CDR2 reads SFDVKD. Deletions cut 3 bases from V and 0 bases from J, with 11 bases between. CDR3 protein: CATSDGGGGSGANVLTF. DNA for the CDR3: TGTGCCACCAGTGATGGGGGTGGGGGCTCTGGGGCCAACGTCCTGACTTTC.

This clonotype has a handful of counts. The V call is TRBV30, the J call TRBJ1-1; 7 nucleotides align to TRBD1. V was clipped by 3 bases and J by 4 bases; unmatched bases: 5. The CDR3 spans 13 residues. Germline-derived CDR1 and CDR2 are GTSNPN and SVGIG (reference sequence). CDR3 loop: CAWSLTGSTEAFF. In DNA, the CDR3 is TGTGCCTGGAGCCTGACAGGGTCCACTGAAGCTTTCTTT.

The J gene is TRBJ1-2, the V gene TRBV20-1, with D perhaps matching TRBD1 (6 bases). Germline CDR1 is DFQATT and CDR2 is SNEGSKA (reference sequence). Between the trimmed V and J ends, which lost 0 bases and 6 bases, there was a span of 17 bases. There are 15 residues in the CDR3. CDR3: CSARDMRQGHDGYTF. CDR3 bases: TGCAGTGCTAGAGATATGAGGCAGGGGCACGATGGCTACACCTTC.

The chain has TRBV2 and TRBJ1-5, with 8 bases that match TRBD1. Trimming at V came to 8 bases and at J to 15 bases, leaving 15 bases not matched to a gene. The CDR3 length is 13 residues. Germline CDR1 is SNHLY and CDR2 is FYNNEI. CDR3 in DNA: TGTGCCAGCCGTAGAATTGGACAGGGTGATTTGCATTTT. Amino acids: CASRRIGQGDLHF.

Remarks on this clonotype: One base away lies a much larger clone, so this may be a sequencing read error. The rearrangement joins TRBV5-1 to TRBJ2-1; TRBD1 matches at 8 bases. The CDR3 contains 16 residues. Per the germline V gene, CDR1 is SGHRS and CDR2 is YFSETQ. The DNA of the CDR3 is TGCGCCAGCAGCTTGGGGGACAGGTTACCCTACAATGAGCGGTTCTTC. Protein: CASSLGDRLPYNERFF.

This chain connects TRBV25-1 to TRBJ1-3; D is uncertain. In germline, CDR1 is MGHDK, CDR2 SYGVNS. Trimming pared 0 bases from V and 4 bases from J, leaving 10 bases between. This CDR3 is 15 amino acids long. The CDR3 DNA sequence: TGTGCCAGCAGTGAATACGCAGAAGCAGGAAACACCATATATTTT. This encodes CASSEYAEAGNTIYF.

This clonotype was counted a few times. This sequence joins TRBV7-8 and TRBJ2-7, with D perhaps assigned TRBD1 or TRBD2 (5 bases each). Germline CDR1 and CDR2: SGHVS and FQNEAQ. The length of the CDR3 is 15 residues. Trimming left V 0 bases short and J 0 bases short, with 9 bases between. Here the CDR3 DNA reads TGTGCCAGCAGCTTAGCAGGGACGGCCTCCTACGAGCAGTACTTC. It specifies CASSLAGTASYEQYF.

The chain links TRBV2 to TRBJ2-1, with D unresolved. V shed 5 bases and J shed 4 bases, with 3 bases lying between them. The CDR3 covers 11 residues. The germline CDR1 and CDR2 sequences are SNHLY and FYNNEI. CDR3 in amino acids: CASSYYNEQFF. CDR3 DNA sequence: TGTGCCAGCAGTTATTACAATGAGCAGTTCTTC.

The chain employs TRBV20-1 and TRBJ2-5; 8 bases align to TRBD2. J was trimmed by 2 bases and V by 0 bases; bases with no gene match: 11. CDR3 length: 17 residues. Per the germline V gene, CDR1 is DFQATT and CDR2 is SNEGSKA (reference sequence). CDR3 nucleotides: TGCAGTGCTAGAGATAGGGCTAGCGGGTCAAAACAAGAGACCCAGTACTTC. Translated, it gives CSARDRASGSKQETQYF.